The TCR beta chain under discussion was sequenced for a study of T cells in Graves' hyperthyroidism and ophthalmopathy. The study, taken as a whole, reports: The authors' 13 V-J model separated ophthalmopathy from stable hyperthyroidism.

This clonotype was seen many times. Its antigen is still unknown. Germline V CDR1 and CDR2: SGHRS, YFSETQ. The CDR3 is 13 residues long. Deletions cut 1 base from V and 8 bases from J, with 12 bases between. The TCR beta CDR3 regions underwent amplification using RNA transcripts as the source. Researchers ran a first-round RT-PCR on the TCR CDR3 using the HTBI primer set. TCRdb fed the multiplex PCR reads into MiXCR, producing one record per CDR3 protein. The data show about 500,000 distinct CDR3 sequences, approximately 17% seen once. Ophthalmopathy cases scored 3 or more on the Clinical Activity Score and 4 or more on NOSPECS grade, with duration below 3 months.

The source material was blood. The chain has TRBV5-1 and TRBJ1-2, with unresolved D. The sequence derives from a woman between 18 and 29 years old with Graves' ophthalmopathy. In DNA, the CDR3 is TGCGCCAGCAGCTTGCGGGCAGGAGGGGGCTACACCTTC. This codes for CASSLRAGGGYTF. Together with reference TRBV5-1 and TRBJ1-2, the CDR3 gives the full variable domain: KAGVTQTPRYLIKTRGQQVTLSCSPISGHRSVSWYQQTPGQGLQFLFEYFSETQRNKGNFPGRFSGRQFSNSRSEMNVSTLELGDSALYLCASSLRAGGGYTFGSGTRLTVV.